Shown below are 17 T cell receptor beta chains from a single sample sequenced in a study of response to subunit inactivated influenza vaccine. MiXCR, applied by TCRdb to the RT-PCR reads, yields one record per CDR3 protein. The sample holds some 800,000 distinct CDR3 sequences, approximately 22% seen once. This sample comprised PBMCs from blood, obtained about 5 days after vaccination. The receptors were gathered from a man between 50 and 59 years old who received an inactivated influenza vaccine.

This clonotype was seen a few times. The chain recombines TRBV11-2 with TRBJ2-1, with 7 nucleotides matching TRBD1. Unmatched junction bases numbered 9, after V lost 5 bases and J lost 2 bases. From germline, CDR1 is SGHAT and CDR2 FQNNGV. CDR3 length equals 16 residues. Here the CDR3 reads CASSRSRDSTYNEQFF. DNA of the CDR3: TGTGCCAGCAGCAGAAGCCGGGACAGTACCTACAATGAGCAGTTCTTC.

This CDR3 reads CASSSQPQGASEQYF. CDR3 sequence (DNA): TGCGCCAGCAGCTCCCAGCCGCAGGGGGCGAGTGAGCAGTACTTC. The rearrangement joins TRBV5-1 to TRBJ2-7, with TRBD1 matching 8 bases. The germline V gene encodes CDR1 SGHRS and CDR2 YFSETQ. The CDR3 extends over 15 amino acids. The V and J ends lost 3 bases and 7 bases, in that order; junction bases with no gene match: 12.

This clonotype was detected ten times or more. This sequence joins TRBV7-9 and TRBJ1-5; D call uncertain. The length of the CDR3 is 13 residues. The V gene's germline CDR1 is SEHNR and CDR2 FQNEAQ (reference sequence). Between the trimmed V and J ends, which lost 2 bases and 6 bases, there was a span of 8 bases. CDR3 nucleotides: TGTGCCAGCAGCTTATTAGACGGTCAGCCCCAGCATTTT. Amino acid sequence: CASSLLDGQPQHF.

In its sample, this clonotype was seen once. The chain uses TRBV15 and TRBJ1-5, with 8 bases lining up with TRBD1. Germline V lookup: CDR1 LNHNV, CDR2 YYDKDF (reference sequence). The CDR3 runs 12 residues. Trimming removed 11 bases from V and 9 bases from J; junction bases left unmatched: 9. As DNA, the CDR3 is TGTGCCTCCAAGACAGGGGCCGGGCCCCAGCATTTT. This sequence encodes CASKTGAGPQHF.

The rearrangement uses TRBV11-2 and TRBJ2-1; D may be TRBD1 (5 bases). V lost 5 bases to trimming and J lost 0 bases, with 20 bases between them. The CDR3 is made up of 18 amino acids. Germline-derived CDR1 and CDR2 are SGHAT and FQNNGV. CDR3 sequence: CASSLTYRSRSSYNEQFF. In nucleotides, the CDR3 is TGTGCCAGCAGCCTCACCTACAGGTCCCGTAGCTCCTACAATGAGCAGTTCTTC.

The chain is built from TRBV7-8 and TRBJ1-2; weak D call: TRBD1 (5 bases). The CDR3 consists of 16 residues. The V and J ends lost 0 bases and 0 bases respectively, with 11 bases between them. Germline V gives CDR1 SGHVS, CDR2 FQNEAQ. The CDR3 DNA sequence: TGTGCCAGCAGCTTAGCGATGCAGACAGCTAACTATGGCTACACCTTC. This codes for CASSLAMQTANYGYTF.

This clonotype was counted a few times. The chain couples TRBV20-1 to TRBJ1-3; D perhaps matches TRBD1 (5 bases). Trimming cost V 6 bases and J 0 bases, with 9 bases left between them. The germline V gene encodes CDR1 DFQATT and CDR2 SNEGSKA (reference sequence). The CDR3 consists of 13 residues. The CDR3 DNA sequence: TGCAGTGCAGAGGACATCTCTGGAAACACCATATATTTT. This codes for CSAEDISGNTIYF.

The table lists this clonotype with many counts. V usage is TRBV11-2 and J usage is TRBJ2-4; TRBD2 matches 7 bases. Germline V gives CDR1 SGHAT, CDR2 FQNNGV. CDR3 length: 16 amino acids. The trim removed 1 base at V and 1 base at J, leaving 4 bases unmatched. The CDR3 protein is CASSLVGEGAKNIQYF. CDR3 DNA sequence: TGTGCCAGCAGCTTAGTAGGGGAGGGGGCCAAAAACATTCAGTACTTC.

This clonotype was counted between two and nine times. The V gene is TRBV12-3 or TRBV12-4, the J gene TRBJ1-6; 7 bases align to TRBD1. This CDR3 is built from 16 residues. Trimming cost V 6 bases and J 7 bases; bases outside gene matches: 12. The CDR3 coding sequence is TGTGCCAGCAGGGGGGGGGACAGTAGTTTGAATTCACCCCTCCACTTT. Its translation: CASRGGDSSLNSPLHF.

This clonotype was counted only a few times. The chain employs TRBV5-1 and TRBJ2-3, with 8 positions matching TRBD1. This CDR3 has 16 amino acids. J gave up 7 bases and V 0 bases, and 10 bases lay outside the gene matches. The germline V gene has CDR1 SGHRS and CDR2 YFSETQ. CDR3 DNA: TGCGCCAGCAGCTTGGGGTCAGGGGGCCCACATTATACGCAGTATTTT. It encodes CASSLGSGGPHYTQYF.

As concerns this clonotype: This may come from a read error, since a much larger clone is one base off. The chain has TRBV7-2 and TRBJ2-1; tentatively, D is TRBD1 or TRBD2 (5 bases each). The CDR3 contains 16 residues. The germline V gene has CDR1 SGHTA and CDR2 FQGNSA. DNA for the CDR3: TGTGCCAGCAGCGACCGGGTGGCAGGGACCGACAATGGGCAGTTCTTC. It specifies CASSDRVAGTDNGQFF.

This clonotype has just a few counts. V usage is TRBV12-3 or TRBV12-4 and J usage is TRBJ2-3, with D possibly TRBD1 on 5 matching bases. The CDR3 covers 15 residues. The V gene lost 6 bases and the J gene lost 0 bases, with 13 bases spanning the gap. The chain's CDR3 is CASSLRQHSTDTQYF. CDR3 bases: TGTGCCAGCAGCCTCCGACAGCATAGCACAGATACGCAGTATTTT.

The chain recombines TRBV7-2 with TRBJ2-7; no clear D gene. V lost 4 bases and J 0 bases, leaving 13 bases between the germline ends. In germline, CDR1 is SGHTA, CDR2 FQGNSA. The CDR3 sequence is 15 residues long. The CDR3: CASSSLAWSSYEQYF. DNA for the CDR3: TGTGCCAGCAGCTCACTGGCTTGGAGCTCCTACGAGCAGTACTTC.

This clonotype has just a few counts. The chain links TRBV7-6 to TRBJ1-1; D not certain. The V gene's germline CDR1 is SGHVS and CDR2 FNYEAQ. V was shortened by 3 bases and J by 2 bases, with 7 bases between the two germline ends. The CDR3 extends over 13 amino acids. The CDR3 is CASSFQDNTEAFF. CDR3 coding DNA: TGTGCCAGCAGCTTCCAGGACAACACTGAAGCTTTCTTT.

This clonotype has a count of ten or more. The chain is built from TRBV20-1 and TRBJ2-7; the D is unclear. V lost 1 base and J lost 2, with 9 bases in between. The CDR3 is 13 residues long. CDR1 is DFQATT, CDR2 SNEGSKA, per germline (reference sequence). The DNA for the CDR3 is TGCAGTGCTAGAGCCCACGGAACCTACGAGCAGTACTTC. This codes for CSARAHGTYEQYF.

The rearrangement joins TRBV7-2 to TRBJ2-1, with 10 bases that match TRBD2. J was trimmed by 9 bases and V by 5 bases; bases with no gene match: 10. CDR1 is SGHTA and CDR2 is FQGNSA in the germline V gene. The CDR3 covers 15 residues. The CDR3 coding sequence is TGTGCCAGCAGCAAAAGGACTAGCGGACTATTTGAGCAGTTCTTC. This codes for CASSKRTSGLFEQFF.

The CDR3 bases are TGTGCCAGCAGCACCCAACTAGCGGGGGGTGAGACCCAGTACTTC. Translated: CASSTQLAGGETQYF. This chain joins TRBV3-1 and TRBJ2-5, with 12 bases identical to TRBD2. CDR3 size: 15 residues. Unmatched junction bases numbered 6, after V lost 5 bases and J lost 5 bases. Germline V lookup: CDR1 LGHDT, CDR2 YNNKEL (reference sequence).